This TCR beta chain was observed in a study of T cells after posttransplantation cyclophosphamide. Regarding the study as a whole: Later post-transplant blood repertoires were often dominated by donor CD8+ memory clones. Blood and skin or GI T cell repertoires showed limited TRB overlap.

Sampled 1 year posttransplant, controls received myeloablative marrow transplants, methotrexate and a calcineurin inhibitor. Profiling relied on immunoSEQ multiplex PCR, and the TCRdb table lists in-frame clones only, not all of them. The sample shows 15,000 to 20,000 clones, about 85% of them seen only once. V lost 5 bases and J 4 bases, leaving 10 bases between the germline ends. Germline-derived CDR1 and CDR2 are WNHNN and SYGVQD (reference sequence). The CDR3 loop spans 13 amino acids. Points on this clone: The antigen remains unidentified.

The clonotype comes from a female patient between 18 and 30 years old who received an allogeneic stem cell transplant from an unrelated donor, was CMV-positive, and had acute and chronic GVHD. Some T cells may arise from the graft donor. This material consisted of PBMCs, taken after allogeneic stem cell transplant with calcineurin inhibitor and methotrexate. The chain uses TRBV10-1 and TRBJ2-3; TRBD1 might be the D (5 bases). CDR3 sequence (DNA): TGCGCCAGCAGTCGCCAAGGGGCAGATACGCAGTATTTT. This gives the protein CASSRQGADTQYF.